This T cell receptor beta chain appears in the sequencing data of a study of blood T cell repertoires in COVID-19. Looking at the study overall: The origin of the acute and convalescent COVID-19 samples was the United States, Italy and Spain. Sources were T cells, B-cell-depleted T cells, or PBMCs; the material itself was cDNA or gDNA.

Per the study methods: Reference gene primer amplification yielded estimated nucleated cell counts. Only in-frame clones appear in the TCRdb table, and some are missing; sequencing was by immunoSEQ multiplex PCR. The DNA gave D and trimming, while V, J and clone size come from that table. The sample carries about 380,000 clones, approximately 90% recorded once. Participants spanned ages about 18 to 100 years and resided in fewer than 30 US areas. What was sequenced was PBMCs or T cells enriched from blood (not recorded which). The sequence came from a woman between 18 and 29 years old who had recovered from COVID-19.

Written as DNA, the CDR3 is TGTGCCAGCAAGGGACAGGTTGTCCCGAACACTGAAGCTTTCTTT. Translated: CASKGQVVPNTEAFF. The chain combines TRBV6-5 with TRBJ1-1; TRBD1 matches at 8 bases. Germline CDR1 and CDR2: MNHEY and SVGAGI. Trimming cost V 7 bases and J 1 base; bases outside gene matches: 8. CDR3 length equals 15 residues.